This TCR beta chain was obtained from a study of blood T cell repertoires in COVID-19 (dated by TCRdb to 2019 to 2021). Regarding the research as a whole: The collaborator samples originated in the United States, Italy and Spain and spanned the acute and convalescent phases of COVID-19. The repertoires were made available in a free public database intended to serve as a resource for research on the immune response to SARS-CoV-2. The sample metadata nearly always contained a de-identified subject ID, COVID-19 status, age in years and sex. The samples were drawn from the first 160 participants of the ongoing ImmuneRACE study and from over 950 subjects provided by 6 global collaborators. Where available, HLA class I and class II types were obtained from metadata supplied by the sample provider rather than from assay-based typing. The material from the prospective study consisted of cDNA or gDNA derived from T cells, B-cell-depleted T cells, or PBMCs. Deeply sampled blood TCRbeta repertoires from subjects exposed to, actively infected with, or recovered from COVID-19 were included in the dataset. General findings and caveats noted by the study authors: The amount of clinical and demographic metadata varied by source and participant and was provided uncurated.

In the prospective study, participants were about 18 to 95 years old, resided in 24 geographic areas of the United States, and were enrolled through a virtual design. In the prospective study, cohorts were assigned on the basis of participant-reported clinical history obtained from a screening survey and a study questionnaire. Recovered participants in ImmuneRACE Cohort 3 were defined by two consecutive negative NP/OP PCR tests, clearance by a healthcare professional, or resolution of symptoms. In the prospective study, mobile phlebotomists collected whole blood, serum and a nasopharyngeal or oropharyngeal swab from each participant. Prospective study participants could optionally give additional blood draws and questionnaires over a roughly two-month period. Before DNA extraction, blood samples from the prospective study were shipped at room temperature or frozen. The immunoSEQ Assay, a bias-controlled multiplex PCR, was used to amplify TCRbeta CDR3 regions from genomic DNA. The study's processing was this. The number of nucleated cells in each sample was estimated by amplification of reference gene primers within the assay. Sequence reads were collapsed and filtered to measure the absolute abundance of every unique TCRbeta CDR3 rearrangement. For each sample, productive Simpson clonality was calculated as the square root of Simpson's diversity index across productive rearrangements. This is the immuneACCESS table as TCRdb keeps it, with only in-frame sequences that have V and J called. A part of the clones is gone; compared with another copy, unresolved V genes explain less than half, and the rest is unexplained. The V and J calls and clone size are taken from that table; D and trimming were inferred from the DNA. The sample includes around 270,000 clones, with approximately 85% observed a single time. 4.3% of the sample is held by the ten biggest clonotypes.

In regard to this clone: Its antigen remains undetermined. No clone much larger than this one lies a single base away; base qualities are absent.

The TCR sequence derives from a young woman who had recovered from COVID-19. Sequencing used PBMCs or T cells enriched from blood (not recorded which).

The CDR3 region: CASSEGRGGIQYF. DNA sequence: TGTGCCAGCAGCGAAGGACGGGGAGGCATTCAGTACTTC. This chain joins TRBV3-1 (or the pseudogene TRBV3-2) to TRBJ2-4; a weak D assignment points to TRBD2 (6 bases agree). A distance of 14 bases separates the germline ends of V and J, which lose 5 bases and 9 bases respectively. CDR1 is given as LGHDT and CDR2 as YNNKEL, both from the germline V gene (reference sequence). Including cysteine and phenylalanine, the CDR3 has 13 amino acids. Solely the CDR3 DNA is kept, with 39 bases framed from the first base.